Only a few counts were recorded for the clone carrying this T cell receptor (beta chain). Each individual donor underwent a draw of around 9.8 milliliters of peripheral blood. The entry originates in a study of blood T cells in healthy people across ages. Study-level background: Template-switching capture recovered about one barcoded beta molecule per two T cells.

Together with a sample-barcoded 5' primer, a J-beta primer mix was included in a second PCR lasting about 7 to 11 cycles. TCRdb re-analysed the 5' RACE reads in MiXCR, keeping a single row per CDR3 protein. The profile shows hundreds of thousands of distinct CDR3 sequences, 22% of them singletons. V lost 6 bases and J lost 9, with 20 bases in between. The CDR3 length is 14 residues. Germline V CDR1 and CDR2: DFQATT, SNEGSKA (reference sequence). This chain connects TRBV20-1 to TRBJ2-2, with D tentatively TRBD2 (6 bases). Sequencing used blood. This sequence was found in a man aged 70 or older in good health. CDR3 in DNA: TGCAGTGCCCAAGGCGGCGGGACGGCTCGGGAGCTGTTTTTT. The encoded protein is CSAQGGGTARELFF.